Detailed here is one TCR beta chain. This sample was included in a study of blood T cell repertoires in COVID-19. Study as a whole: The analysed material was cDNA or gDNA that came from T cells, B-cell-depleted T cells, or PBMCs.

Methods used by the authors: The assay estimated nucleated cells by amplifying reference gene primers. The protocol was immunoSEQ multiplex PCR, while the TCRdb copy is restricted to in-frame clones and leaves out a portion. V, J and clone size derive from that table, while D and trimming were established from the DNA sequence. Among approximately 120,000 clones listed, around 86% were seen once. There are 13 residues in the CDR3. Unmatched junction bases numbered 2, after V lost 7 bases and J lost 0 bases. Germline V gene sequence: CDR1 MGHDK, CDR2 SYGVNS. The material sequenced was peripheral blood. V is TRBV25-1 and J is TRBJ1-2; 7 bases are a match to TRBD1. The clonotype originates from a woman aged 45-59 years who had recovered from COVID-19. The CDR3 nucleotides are TGTGCCAGCACGGGACAGACTAACTATGGCTACACCTTC. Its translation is CASTGQTNYGYTF.